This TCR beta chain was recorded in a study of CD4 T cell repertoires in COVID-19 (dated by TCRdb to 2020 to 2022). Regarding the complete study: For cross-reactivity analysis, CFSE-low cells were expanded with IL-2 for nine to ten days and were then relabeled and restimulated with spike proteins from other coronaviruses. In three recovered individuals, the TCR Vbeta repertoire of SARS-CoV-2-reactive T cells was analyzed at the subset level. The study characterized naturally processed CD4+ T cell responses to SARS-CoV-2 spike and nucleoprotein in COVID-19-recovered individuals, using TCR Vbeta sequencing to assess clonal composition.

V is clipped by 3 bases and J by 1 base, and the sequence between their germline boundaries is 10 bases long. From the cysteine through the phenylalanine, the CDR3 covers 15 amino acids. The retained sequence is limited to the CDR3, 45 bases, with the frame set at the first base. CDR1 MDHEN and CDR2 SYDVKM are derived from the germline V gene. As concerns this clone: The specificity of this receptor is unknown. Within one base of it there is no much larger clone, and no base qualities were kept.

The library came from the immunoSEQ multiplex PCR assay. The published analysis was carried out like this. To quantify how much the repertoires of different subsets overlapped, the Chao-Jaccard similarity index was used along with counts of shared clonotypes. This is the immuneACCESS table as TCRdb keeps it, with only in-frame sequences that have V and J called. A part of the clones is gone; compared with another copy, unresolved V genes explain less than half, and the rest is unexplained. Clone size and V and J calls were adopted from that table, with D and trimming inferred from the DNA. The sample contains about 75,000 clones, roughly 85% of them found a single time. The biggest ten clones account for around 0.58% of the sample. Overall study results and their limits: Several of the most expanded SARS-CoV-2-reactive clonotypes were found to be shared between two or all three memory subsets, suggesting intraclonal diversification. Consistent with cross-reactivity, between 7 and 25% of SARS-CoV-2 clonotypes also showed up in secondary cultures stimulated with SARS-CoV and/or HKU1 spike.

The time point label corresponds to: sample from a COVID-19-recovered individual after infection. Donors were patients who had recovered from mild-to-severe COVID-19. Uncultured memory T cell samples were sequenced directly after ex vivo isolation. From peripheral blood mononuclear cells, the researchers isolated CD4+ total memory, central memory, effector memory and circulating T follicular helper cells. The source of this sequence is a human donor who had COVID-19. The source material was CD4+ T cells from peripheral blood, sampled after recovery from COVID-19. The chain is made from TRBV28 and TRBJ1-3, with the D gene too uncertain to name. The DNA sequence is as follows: TGTGCCAGCAGTTTTCGGCGAGGGTCTGGAAACACCATATATTTT. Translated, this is CASSFRRGSGNTIYF.